The clone carrying this TCR beta chain was found a few times. Per the original methods: Cell counts per sample came from amplifying reference gene primers. Using immunoSEQ multiplex PCR, the repertoire was profiled, and TCRdb retains in-frame clones only, with some absent. V, J and clone size were drawn from that table, and D and trimming were deduced from the DNA. Of 97,000 or so clones listed, approximately 84% were seen once; the top ten hold just under 10%. The data are from a study of blood T cell repertoires in COVID-19. Study overall: Acute and convalescent COVID-19 specimens originated in the United States, Italy and Spain. T cells, B-cell-depleted T cells, or PBMCs supplied cDNA or gDNA.

The germline V gene has CDR1 MNHEY and CDR2 SVGAGI. V dropped 6 bases and J dropped 0 bases, with 7 bases sitting between them. The CDR3 sequence is 13 residues long. This clonotype originated in a man aged 40-50 years with active or convalescent COVID-19. The sequenced material came from peripheral blood. This chain connects TRBV6-5 to TRBJ2-3; D is perhaps TRBD2 (5 bases). The CDR3 loop is CASRGRSTDTQYF. CDR3 DNA: TGTGCCAGCAGGGGGAGAAGCACAGATACGCAGTATTTT.